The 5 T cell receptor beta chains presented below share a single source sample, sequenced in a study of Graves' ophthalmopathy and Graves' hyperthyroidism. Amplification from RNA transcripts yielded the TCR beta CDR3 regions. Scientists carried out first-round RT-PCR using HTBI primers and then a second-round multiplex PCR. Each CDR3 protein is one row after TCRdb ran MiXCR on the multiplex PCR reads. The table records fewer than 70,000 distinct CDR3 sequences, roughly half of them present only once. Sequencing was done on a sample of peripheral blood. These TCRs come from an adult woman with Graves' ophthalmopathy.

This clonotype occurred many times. The CDR3, as DNA: TGTGCCAGCAGGGCTCCCGGCTTCCAAGAGACCCAGTACTTC. It codes for CASRAPGFQETQYF. The chain recombines TRBV7-9 with TRBJ2-5; D not certain. Germline V gene data show CDR1 as SEHNR and CDR2 as FQNEAQ (reference sequence). The V end was cut by 6 bases, the J end by 1 base, with 12 bases between. CDR3 length equals 14 residues.

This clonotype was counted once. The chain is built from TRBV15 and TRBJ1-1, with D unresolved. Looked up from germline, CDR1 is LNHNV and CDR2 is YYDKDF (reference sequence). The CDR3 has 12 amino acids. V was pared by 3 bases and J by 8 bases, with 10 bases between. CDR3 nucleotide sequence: TGTGCCACCAGCAGGGCCCGAAGGGAAGCTTTCTTT. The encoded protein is CATSRARREAFF.

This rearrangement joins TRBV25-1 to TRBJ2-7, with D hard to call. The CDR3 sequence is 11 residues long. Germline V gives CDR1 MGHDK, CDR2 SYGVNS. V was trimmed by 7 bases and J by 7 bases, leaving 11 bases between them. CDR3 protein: CASTETREQYF. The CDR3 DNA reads TGTGCCAGCACCGAAACCCGTGAGCAGTACTTC.

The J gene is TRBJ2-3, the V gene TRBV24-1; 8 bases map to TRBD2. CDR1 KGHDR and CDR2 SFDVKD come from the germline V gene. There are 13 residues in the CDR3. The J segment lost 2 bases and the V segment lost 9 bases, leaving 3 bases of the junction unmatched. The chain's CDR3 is CATGGLATDTQYF. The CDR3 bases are TGTGCCACCGGAGGACTAGCCACAGATACGCAGTATTTT.

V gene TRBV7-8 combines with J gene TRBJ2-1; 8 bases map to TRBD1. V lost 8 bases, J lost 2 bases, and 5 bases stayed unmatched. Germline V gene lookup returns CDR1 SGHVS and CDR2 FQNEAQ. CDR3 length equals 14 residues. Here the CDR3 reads CASLDRAAYNEQFF. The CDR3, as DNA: TGTGCCAGCCTGGACAGGGCGGCCTACAATGAGCAGTTCTTC. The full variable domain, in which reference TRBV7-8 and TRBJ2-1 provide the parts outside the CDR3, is GAGVSQSPRYKVAKRGQDVALRCDPISGHVSLFWYQQALGQGPEFLTYFQNEAQLDKSGLPSDRFFAERPEGSVSTLKIQRTQQEDSAVYLCASLDRAAYNEQFFGPGTRLTVL.